The source of this T cell receptor beta chain is a study of cytomegalovirus exposure and HLA in healthy donors. Study-wide findings and caveats: Analyzed later, most CMV-associated TCR beta chains appeared HLA-restricted.

Regarding this clone: Its matching antigen is unknown.

PCR primers comprised 60 Vbeta and 13 Jbeta primers. Produced via immunoSEQ multiplex PCR; TCRdb's table is partial and in-frame only. Altogether about 90,000 clones are present, about two thirds being singletons, with the ten largest covering 4.5% to 7%. The CDR3 spans 14 residues. Germline lookup yields CDR1 MNHNS and CDR2 SASEGT. V was clipped by 2 bases and J by 7 bases, with 12 bases between them. This chain links TRBV6-1 with TRBJ1-5, with D possibly being TRBD1 (5 bases). The origin of this receptor is a woman in her 30s in good health and CMV-seropositive. The sequenced sample consisted of PBMCs. CDR3 region: CASSEIAREQPQHF. Written as DNA, the CDR3 is TGTGCCAGCAGTGAAATTGCCAGGGAACAGCCCCAGCATTTT.